This is a list of T cell receptor beta chains from one sample in a study of blood T cell repertoires in COVID-19. The protocol was immunoSEQ multiplex PCR, while the TCRdb copy is restricted to in-frame clones and leaves out a portion. The data show about 74,000 clones, approximately 90% seen once. Sequences were obtained from peripheral blood. The receptor set was obtained from a man in his 70s with active or convalescent COVID-19. CDR3s include the opening cysteine and the closing phenylalanine or tryptophan. A D gene is named only where the DNA matches it firmly. Rows may omit the clone size; those that give it use once, few, many or a size class.

CDR3 protein: CAISDGSRTTEAFF
CDR3 DNA: TGTGCCATCAGTGATGGCTCCAGAACAACTGAAGCTTTCTTT
J gene: TRBJ1-1
clone size: few
V gene: TRBV10-3
D gene: NA

CDR3 protein: CASSVGTGSSSPLHF
CDR3 DNA: TGCGCCAGCAGCGTAGGGACAGGTTCTTCTTCACCCCTCCACTTT
J gene: TRBJ1-6
clone size: few
V gene: TRBV5-1
D gene: TRBD1

CDR3 protein: CASSIERDTEAFF
CDR3 DNA: TGTGCCAGTAGTATAGAGAGAGACACTGAAGCTTTCTTT
J gene: TRBJ1-1
clone size: NA
V gene: TRBV19
D gene: NA

CDR3 protein: CASSFTGTDTQYF
CDR3 DNA: TGTGCCAGCAGCTTCACAGGCACAGATACGCAGTATTTT
J gene: TRBJ2-3
clone size: few
V gene: TRBV7-9
D gene: NA

CDR3 protein: CASTRIWTGNNEQYF
CDR3 DNA: TGTGCCAGCACCCGAATATGGACAGGGAACAACGAGCAGTACTTC
J gene: TRBJ2-7
clone size: once
V gene: TRBV6-5
D gene: TRBD1

CDR3 protein: CASSPSGSYINEQFF
CDR3 DNA: TGTGCCAGCAGCCCCAGCGGATCTTATATCAATGAGCAGTTCTTC
J gene: TRBJ2-1
clone size: NA
V gene: TRBV6-5
D gene: NA

CDR3 protein: CASSATGGAAVGAEAFF
CDR3 DNA: TGTGCCAGCAGCGCAACAGGGGGCGCCGCGGTGGGGGCTGAAGCTTTCTTT
J gene: TRBJ1-1
clone size: NA
V gene: TRBV7-2
D gene: TRBD1

CDR3 protein: CASTYSGPGTGELFF
CDR3 DNA: TGTGCCAGCACCTATTCAGGGCCGGGCACCGGGGAGCTGTTTTTT
J gene: TRBJ2-2
clone size: NA
V gene: TRBV6-5
D gene: NA

CDR3 protein: CASGEANSPLHF
CDR3 DNA: TGTGCCAGCGGGGAGGCCAATTCACCCCTCCACTTT
J gene: TRBJ1-6
clone size: NA
V gene: TRBV6-5
D gene: NA

CDR3 protein: CAWNAPASNEQFF
CDR3 DNA: TGTGCCTGGAACGCGCCGGCTAGCAATGAGCAGTTCTTC
J gene: TRBJ2-1
clone size: NA
V gene: TRBV30
D gene: NA